One sample yielded the 17 T cell receptor beta chains listed below, sequenced in a study of cytomegalovirus exposure and HLA in healthy donors. The study ran its PCR with 60 Vbeta and 13 Jbeta primers. Profiling relied on immunoSEQ multiplex PCR, and the TCRdb table lists in-frame clones only, not all of them. Here the sample spans under 200,000 clones, about 65% being singletons. The sequencing input was PBMCs. Receptors were obtained from a woman younger than 45 in good health and CMV-seronegative.

The V call is TRBV4-2, the J call TRBJ2-7, with TRBD1 identical over 11 bases. Germline CDR1 reads LGHNA; CDR2 reads YNFKEQ. The CDR3 consists of 16 residues. V shed 3 bases, J shed 1 base, and the junction held 5 bases outside the gene matches. The CDR3 DNA reads as TGTGCCAGCAGCCAGGCCGGGACAGGGGGTTCCTACGAGCAGTACTTC. Translation gives CASSQAGTGGSYEQYF.

The rearrangement links TRBV5-4 to TRBJ1-2, with D possibly being TRBD1 (6 bases). In germline, CDR1 is SGHNT, CDR2 YYREEE (reference sequence). The V and J ends lost 0 bases and 5 bases respectively, with 14 bases between them. This CDR3 has 15 amino acids. As DNA, the CDR3 is TGTGCCAGCAGCTTGGAACAGGGAGTTGGGTATGGCTACACCTTC. This translates into CASSLEQGVGYGYTF.

The chain is built from TRBV7-9 and TRBJ1-3; TRBD1 aligns across 7 bases. Germline values: CDR1 SEHNR, CDR2 FQNEAQ (reference sequence). This CDR3 is built from 15 residues. The V segment lost 0 bases and the J segment 2 bases; nucleotides outside the gene matches: 1. The CDR3 sequence: CASSLAQGAGNTIYF. The CDR3 DNA is TGTGCCAGCAGCTTAGCGCAGGGGGCTGGAAACACCATATATTTT.

The chain employs TRBV2 and TRBJ1-5; a possible D gene is TRBD1 (6 bases). CDR1 and CDR2 from the germline V gene are SNHLY and FYNNEI. The CDR3 covers 14 residues. Trimming cost V 8 bases and J 0 bases, with 11 bases left between them. CDR3 bases: TGTGCCAGCTTGGACAGTTATAGCAATCAGCCCCAGCATTTT. Protein: CASLDSYSNQPQHF.

The chain has TRBV9 and TRBJ2-2, with D perhaps TRBD1 (6 bases). From germline, CDR1 is SGDLS and CDR2 YYNGEE. The CDR3 consists of 13 residues. V was shortened by 6 bases and J by 10 bases, with 16 bases between the two germline ends. CDR3 DNA sequence: TGTGCCAGCACTCGTACAGGGACGGCGGAGCTGTTTTTT. This sequence encodes CASTRTGTAELFF.

V and J are TRBV6-1 and TRBJ2-1; no firm D call. CDR3 length: 14 amino acids. V was cut by 10 bases and J by 0 bases, with 13 bases left in between. In germline, CDR1 is MNHNS, CDR2 SASEGT. CDR3 sequence: CATLGRSSYNEQFF. For the CDR3, the DNA is TGTGCCACCCTAGGCCGGAGCTCCTACAATGAGCAGTTCTTC.

This clone was counted a few times. The rearrangement links TRBV9 to TRBJ2-5, with 10 positions matching TRBD1. V shed 2 bases, J shed 3 bases, and the junction held 7 bases outside the gene matches. Per the germline V gene, CDR1 is SGDLS and CDR2 is YYNGEE. The CDR3 consists of 16 residues. CDR3 bases: TGTGCCAGCAGCGTCAGTGGGACAGGGGTGAAAGAGACCCAGTACTTC. It is translated as CASSVSGTGVKETQYF.

This clone occurred once. This chain joins TRBV18 and TRBJ1-1; the D is unclear. The germline gives CDR1 KGHSH, CDR2 LQKENI. This CDR3 has 13 amino acids. The ends were cut back, 4 bases at V and 5 bases at J, with 11 bases in the middle. The CDR3 is CASSLHADTEAFF. The CDR3, as DNA: TGTGCCAGCTCACTCCATGCGGATACTGAAGCTTTCTTT.

This sequence joins TRBV9 and TRBJ2-1; the D gene is possibly TRBD1 (5 bases). Germline CDR1 is SGDLS and CDR2 is YYNGEE. V was trimmed by 0 bases and J by 9 bases, leaving 10 bases between them. The CDR3 sequence is 13 residues long. The CDR3 protein is CASSVARQGEQFF. DNA for the CDR3: TGTGCCAGCAGCGTAGCTAGGCAGGGTGAGCAGTTCTTC.

This rearrangement joins TRBV11-2 to TRBJ2-3; no clear D gene. The germline V and J ends were trimmed by 2 bases and 2 bases, with 11 bases remaining between them. The germline CDR1 and CDR2 sequences are SGHAT and FQNNGV. The CDR3 contains 15 residues. CDR3 sequence (DNA): TGTGCCAGCAGCTTATTGGGCCAGAACACAGATACGCAGTATTTT. Protein: CASSLLGQNTDTQYF.

The V and J genes are TRBV28 and TRBJ1-6, with a weak D call TRBD1 (5 bases). V lost 2 bases and J lost 7, with 15 bases in between. Germline values: CDR1 MDHEN, CDR2 SYDVKM. The CDR3 runs to 16 residues. In DNA, the CDR3 is TGTGCCAGCAGTTTAGACAGCATTAGGCCAAATTCACCCCTCCACTTT. Translation gives CASSLDSIRPNSPLHF.

The chain has TRBV14 and TRBJ2-1, with a weak D call TRBD2 (6 bases). Germline values: CDR1 SGHDN, CDR2 FVKESK. The V end lost 2 bases, the J end lost 14 bases, and 16 bases lay between the germline ends. This CDR3 contains 13 residues. The CDR3 sequence is CASSQPPGDLEFF. The CDR3 DNA sequence: TGTGCCAGCAGCCAACCCCCCGGGGACTTGGAGTTCTTC.

This clone was seen just once. The chain couples TRBV27 to TRBJ2-3, with TRBD2 as a possible D gene (5 bases). V was trimmed by 3 bases and J by 7 bases, leaving 17 bases between them. The V gene's germline CDR1 is MNHEY and CDR2 SMNVEV (reference sequence). The CDR3 has 15 residues. CDR3 nucleotide sequence: TGTGCCAGCAGTTTTAATCCCGCTCCCGGGAATACGCAGTATTTT. Residues: CASSFNPAPGNTQYF.

This clone was picked up a small number of times. The rearrangement links TRBV5-4 to TRBJ1-1, with TRBD1 as a possible D gene (5 bases). This CDR3 has 14 residues. The V gene's germline CDR1 is SGHNT and CDR2 YYREEE (reference sequence). The ends were cut back, 0 bases at V and 4 bases at J, with 10 bases in the middle. The CDR3 DNA sequence: TGTGCCAGCAGCTTGGCCGCGGGGGGCACTGAAGCTTTCTTT. This translates into CASSLAAGGTEAFF. The full variable domain, rest sourced from reference TRBV5-4 and TRBJ1-1, is ETGVTQSPTHLIKTRGQQVTLRCSSQSGHNTVSWYQQALGQGPQFIFQYYREEENGRGNFPPRFSGLQFPNYSSELNVNALELDDSALYLCASSLAAGGTEAFFGQGTRLTVV.

The chain recombines TRBV7-2 with TRBJ2-1; 9 bases match TRBD2. The ends lost 2 bases at V and 3 bases at J; junction bases unmatched: 8. From germline, CDR1 is SGHTA and CDR2 FQGNSA. This CDR3 spans 17 amino acids. This chain's CDR3 is CASSLLLAGVRYNEQFF. The DNA for the CDR3 is TGTGCCAGCAGCTTATTGTTAGCGGGGGTGCGCTACAATGAGCAGTTCTTC.

This rearrangement joins TRBV2 to TRBJ2-7; 7 nucleotides line up with TRBD2. The CDR3 has 13 residues. Germline lookup yields CDR1 SNHLY and CDR2 FYNNEI. V shed 5 bases and J 7 bases; nucleotides not matched to a gene: 8. CDR3 residues: CASSSTSPGEQYF. Written as DNA, the CDR3 is TGTGCCAGCAGTTCGACTAGCCCGGGTGAGCAGTACTTC.

This clone came up a few times. The chain employs TRBV4-3 and TRBJ1-2; 7 positions match TRBD1. After removal of 3 bases from V and 8 bases from J, the junction contained 9 bases not matched to a gene. The CDR3 is 14 amino acids. The germline gives CDR1 LGHNA, CDR2 YSLEER. CDR3 sequence (DNA): TGCGCCAGCAGCCATTCCGACAGGGTTGGCGGCTACACCTTC. Residues: CASSHSDRVGGYTF.